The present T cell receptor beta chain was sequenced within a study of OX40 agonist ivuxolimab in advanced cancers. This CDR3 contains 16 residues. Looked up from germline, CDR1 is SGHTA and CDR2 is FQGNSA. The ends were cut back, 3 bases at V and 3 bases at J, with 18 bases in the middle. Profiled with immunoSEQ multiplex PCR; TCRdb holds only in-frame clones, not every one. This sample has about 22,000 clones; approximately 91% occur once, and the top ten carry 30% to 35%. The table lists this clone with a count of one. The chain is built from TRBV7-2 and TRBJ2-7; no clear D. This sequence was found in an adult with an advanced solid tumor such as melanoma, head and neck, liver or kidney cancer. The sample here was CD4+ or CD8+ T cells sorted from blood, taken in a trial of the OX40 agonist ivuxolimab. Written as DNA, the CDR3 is TGTGCCAGCAGCTTTGGTCTCGGTGACCTCCGCTACGAGCAGTACTTC. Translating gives CASSFGLGDLRYEQYF.